This T cell receptor beta chain derives from a study of OX40 agonist ivuxolimab in advanced cancers. Broader study findings: Dose levels from 0.1 to 3.0 mg/kg saw CD4+ and CD8+ blood T cells expand clonally by week 6. Antigens targeted by the expanded peripheral T cells were not determined.

On this clone: Its antigen is undetermined.

Clones were sequenced by immunoSEQ multiplex PCR, and TCRdb holds only the in-frame ones, with some missing. The profile shows some 130,000 clones, roughly nine tenths of them singletons. The CDR3 is made up of 14 amino acids. Germline V gene lookup returns CDR1 SGHTA and CDR2 FQGNSA. Trimming removed 2 bases from V and 4 bases from J, with 10 bases in between. The sequence derives from an adult with an advanced solid tumor such as melanoma, head and neck, liver or kidney cancer. V gene TRBV7-2 combines with J gene TRBJ2-3, with D uncertain. This specimen was CD4+ or CD8+ T cells sorted from blood, taken in a trial of the OX40 agonist ivuxolimab. In DNA, the CDR3 is TGTGCCAGCAGCTTACCTCACTTACCAGATACGCAGTATTTT. It translates to CASSLPHLPDTQYF.